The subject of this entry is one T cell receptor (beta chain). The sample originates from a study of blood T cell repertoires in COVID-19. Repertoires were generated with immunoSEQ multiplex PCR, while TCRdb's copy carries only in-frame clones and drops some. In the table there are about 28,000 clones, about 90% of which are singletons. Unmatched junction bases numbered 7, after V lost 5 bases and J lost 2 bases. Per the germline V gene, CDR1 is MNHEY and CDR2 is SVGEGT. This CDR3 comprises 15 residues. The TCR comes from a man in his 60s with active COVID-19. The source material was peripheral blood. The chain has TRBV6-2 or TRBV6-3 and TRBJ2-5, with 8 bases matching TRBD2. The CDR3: CASSTRPGGQETQYF. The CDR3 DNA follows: TGTGCCAGCAGTACCCGACCGGGGGGGCAAGAGACCCAGTACTTC.